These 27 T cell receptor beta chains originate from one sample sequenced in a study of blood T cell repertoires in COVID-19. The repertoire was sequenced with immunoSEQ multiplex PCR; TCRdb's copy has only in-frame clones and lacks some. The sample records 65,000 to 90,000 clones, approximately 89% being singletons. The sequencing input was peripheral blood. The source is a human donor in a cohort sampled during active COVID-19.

The CDR3: CASSFQGGDQPQHF. The CDR3 DNA reads TGTGCCAGCAGCTTCCAGGGCGGGGATCAGCCCCAGCATTTT. The chain recombines TRBV7-2 with TRBJ1-5, with D maybe TRBD1 (5 bases). Trimming removed 3 bases from V and 5 bases from J, with 11 bases in between. Germline CDR1 is SGHTA and CDR2 is FQGNSA. This CDR3 region has 14 residues.

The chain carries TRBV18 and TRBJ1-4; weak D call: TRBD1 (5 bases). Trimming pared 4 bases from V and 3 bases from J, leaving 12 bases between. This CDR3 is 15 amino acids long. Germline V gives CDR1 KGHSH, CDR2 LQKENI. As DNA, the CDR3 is TGTGCCAGCTCACTTCAGGACACATCTAATGAAAAACTGTTTTTT. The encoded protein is CASSLQDTSNEKLFF.

CDR3 nucleotides: TGTGCCAGCAGCTTCGGCCGGGGGGCACACGAGCAGTACTTC. Translated: CASSFGRGAHEQYF. The V and J genes are TRBV7-2 and TRBJ2-7, with D tentatively TRBD2 (7 bases). Between the trimmed V and J ends, which lost 3 bases and 5 bases, there was a span of 14 bases. Germline V gene lookup returns CDR1 SGHTA and CDR2 FQGNSA. The CDR3 consists of 14 residues.

CDR3 residues: CASSVDRGYTDTQYF. CDR3 nucleotide sequence: TGTGCCAGCAGCGTAGATCGGGGGTACACAGATACGCAGTATTTT. V is TRBV9 and J is TRBJ2-3; D may be TRBD2 (6 bases). The V end was cut by 0 bases, the J end by 2 bases, with 10 bases between. The CDR3 covers 15 residues. The germline V gene has CDR1 SGDLS and CDR2 YYNGEE.

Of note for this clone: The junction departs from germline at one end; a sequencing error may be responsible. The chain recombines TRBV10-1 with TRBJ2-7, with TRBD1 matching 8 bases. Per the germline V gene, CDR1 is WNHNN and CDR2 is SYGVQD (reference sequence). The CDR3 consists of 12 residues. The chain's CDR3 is CASSESGGQGHF. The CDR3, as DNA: TGCGCCAGCAGTGAGTCGGGCGGACAGGGACACTTC.

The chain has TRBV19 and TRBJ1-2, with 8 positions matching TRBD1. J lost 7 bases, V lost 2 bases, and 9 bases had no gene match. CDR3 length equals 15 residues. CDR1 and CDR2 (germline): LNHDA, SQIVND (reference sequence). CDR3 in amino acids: CASSIPDRVYSGYTF. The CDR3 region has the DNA TGTGCCAGTAGTATACCGGACAGGGTTTATTCTGGCTACACCTTC.

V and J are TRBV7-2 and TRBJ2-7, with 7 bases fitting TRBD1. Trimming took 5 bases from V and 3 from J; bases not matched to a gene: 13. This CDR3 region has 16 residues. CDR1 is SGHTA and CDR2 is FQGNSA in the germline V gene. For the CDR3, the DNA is TGTGCCAGCAGCCTTCGACCCGGGACAGAGTTCTACGAGCAGTACTTC. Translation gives CASSLRPGTEFYEQYF. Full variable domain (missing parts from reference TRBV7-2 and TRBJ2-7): GAGVSQSPSNKVTEKGKDVELRCDPISGHTALYWYRQSLGQGLEFLIYFQGNSAPDKSGLPSDRFSAERTGGSVSTLTIQRTQQEDSAVYLCASSLRPGTEFYEQYFGPGTRLTVT.

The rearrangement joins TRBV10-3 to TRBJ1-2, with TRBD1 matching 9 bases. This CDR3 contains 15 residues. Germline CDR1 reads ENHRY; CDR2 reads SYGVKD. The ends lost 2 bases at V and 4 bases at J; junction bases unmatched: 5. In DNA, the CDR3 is TGTGCCATCAGTGAGGGACAGGGGAGTAGCTATGGCTACACCTTC. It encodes CAISEGQGSSYGYTF.

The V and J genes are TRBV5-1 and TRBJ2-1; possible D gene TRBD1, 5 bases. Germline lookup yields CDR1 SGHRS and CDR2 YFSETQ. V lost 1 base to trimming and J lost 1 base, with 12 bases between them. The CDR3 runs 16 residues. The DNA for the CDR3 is TGCGCCAGCAGCTTGACTTATAGGGGTTCCTACAATGAGCAGTTCTTC. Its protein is CASSLTYRGSYNEQFF.

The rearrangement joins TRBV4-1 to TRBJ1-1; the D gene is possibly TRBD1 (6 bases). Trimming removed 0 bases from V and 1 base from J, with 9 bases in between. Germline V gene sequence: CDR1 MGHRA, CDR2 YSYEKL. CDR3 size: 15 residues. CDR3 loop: CASSQEPGANTEAFF. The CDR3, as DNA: TGCGCCAGCAGCCAAGAGCCAGGGGCGAACACTGAAGCTTTCTTT.

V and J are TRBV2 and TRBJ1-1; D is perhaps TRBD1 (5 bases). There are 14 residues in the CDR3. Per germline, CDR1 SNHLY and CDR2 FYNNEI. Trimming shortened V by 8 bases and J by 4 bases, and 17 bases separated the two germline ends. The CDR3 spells CASAPGAGPTEAFF. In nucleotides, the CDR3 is TGTGCCAGCGCCCCTGGGGCAGGGCCCACTGAAGCTTTCTTT.

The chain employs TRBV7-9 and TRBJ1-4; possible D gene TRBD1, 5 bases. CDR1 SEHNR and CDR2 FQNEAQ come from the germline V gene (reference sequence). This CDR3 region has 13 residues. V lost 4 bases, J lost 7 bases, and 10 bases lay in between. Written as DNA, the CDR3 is TGTGCCAGCAGCTGGGGGGAGAGTGAAAAACTGTTTTTT. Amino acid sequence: CASSWGESEKLFF. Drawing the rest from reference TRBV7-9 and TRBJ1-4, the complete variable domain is DTGVSQNPRHKITKRGQNVTFRCDPISEHNRLYWYRQTLGQGPEFLTYFQNEAQLEKSRLLSDRFSAERPKGSFSTLEIQRTEQGDSAMYLCASSWGESEKLFFGSGTQLSVL.

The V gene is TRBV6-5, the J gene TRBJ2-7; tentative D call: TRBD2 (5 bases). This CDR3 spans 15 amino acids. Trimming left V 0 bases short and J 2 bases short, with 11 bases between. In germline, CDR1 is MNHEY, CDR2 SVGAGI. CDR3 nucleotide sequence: TGTGCCAGCAGTTACTCGGTAACGGGAACCTACGAGCAGTACTTC. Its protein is CASSYSVTGTYEQYF.

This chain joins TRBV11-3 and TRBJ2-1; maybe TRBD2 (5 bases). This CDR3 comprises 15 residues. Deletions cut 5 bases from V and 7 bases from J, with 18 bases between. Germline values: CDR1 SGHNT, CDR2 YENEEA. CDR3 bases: TGTGCCAGCAGCCTACACGGGCCCACGGGGAATGAGCAGTTCTTC. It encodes CASSLHGPTGNEQFF.

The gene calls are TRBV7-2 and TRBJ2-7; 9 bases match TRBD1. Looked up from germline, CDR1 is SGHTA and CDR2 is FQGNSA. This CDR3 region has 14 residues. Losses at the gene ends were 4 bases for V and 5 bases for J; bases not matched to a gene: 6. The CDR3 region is CASSSYRGRDEQYF. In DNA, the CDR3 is TGTGCCAGCAGCTCCTACAGGGGGCGAGACGAGCAGTACTTC.

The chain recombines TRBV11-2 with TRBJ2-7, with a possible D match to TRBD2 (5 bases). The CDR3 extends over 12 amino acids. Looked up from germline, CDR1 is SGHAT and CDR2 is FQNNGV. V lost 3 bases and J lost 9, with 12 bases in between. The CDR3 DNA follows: TGTGCCAGCAGCTTGGGAGCCCGCGGGCAGTACTTC. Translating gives CASSLGARGQYF.

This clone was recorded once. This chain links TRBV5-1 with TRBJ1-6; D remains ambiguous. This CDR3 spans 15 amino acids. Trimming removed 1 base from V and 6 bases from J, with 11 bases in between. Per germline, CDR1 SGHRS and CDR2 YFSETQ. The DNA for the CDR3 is TGCGCCAGCAGCTTGTACAGCAAGTCTAATTCACCCCTCCACTTT. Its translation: CASSLYSKSNSPLHF.

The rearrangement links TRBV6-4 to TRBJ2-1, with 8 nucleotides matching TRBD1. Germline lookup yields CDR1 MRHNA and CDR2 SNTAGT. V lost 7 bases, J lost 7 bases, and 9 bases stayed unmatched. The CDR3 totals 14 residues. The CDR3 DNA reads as TGTGCCAGCATCCCGGACAGGGCGTTTAATGAGCAGTTCTTC. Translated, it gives CASIPDRAFNEQFF.

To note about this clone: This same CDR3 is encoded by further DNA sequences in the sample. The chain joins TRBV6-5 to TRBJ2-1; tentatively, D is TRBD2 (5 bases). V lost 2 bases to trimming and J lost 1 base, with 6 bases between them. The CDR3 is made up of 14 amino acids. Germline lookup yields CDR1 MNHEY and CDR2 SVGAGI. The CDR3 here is CASSYGGSYNEQFF. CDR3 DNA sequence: TGTGCCAGCAGTTACGGCGGGTCCTACAATGAGCAGTTCTTC.

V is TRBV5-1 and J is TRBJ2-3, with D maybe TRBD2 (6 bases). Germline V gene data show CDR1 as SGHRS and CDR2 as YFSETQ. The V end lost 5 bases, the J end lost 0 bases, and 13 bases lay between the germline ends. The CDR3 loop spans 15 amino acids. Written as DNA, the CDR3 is TGCGCCAGCAGAATGGGACTCTCTAGCACAGATACGCAGTATTTT. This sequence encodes CASRMGLSSTDTQYF.

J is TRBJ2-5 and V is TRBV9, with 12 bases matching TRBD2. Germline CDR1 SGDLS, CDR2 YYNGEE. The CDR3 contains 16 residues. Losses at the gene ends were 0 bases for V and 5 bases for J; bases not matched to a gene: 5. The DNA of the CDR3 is TGTGCCAGCAGCGTAGCTAGCGGGGGGGCCTGGGAGACCCAGTACTTC. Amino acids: CASSVASGGAWETQYF.

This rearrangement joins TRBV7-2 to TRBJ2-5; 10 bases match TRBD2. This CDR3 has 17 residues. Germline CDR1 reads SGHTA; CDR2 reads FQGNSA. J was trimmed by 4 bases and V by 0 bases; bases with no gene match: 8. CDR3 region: CASSLAPSGGPRETQYF. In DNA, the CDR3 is TGTGCCAGCAGCTTAGCCCCTAGCGGGGGCCCCCGAGAGACCCAGTACTTC. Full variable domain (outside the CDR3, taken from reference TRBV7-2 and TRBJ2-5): GAGVSQSPSNKVTEKGKDVELRCDPISGHTALYWYRQSLGQGLEFLIYFQGNSAPDKSGLPSDRFSAERTGGSVSTLTIQRTQQEDSAVYLCASSLAPSGGPRETQYFGPGTRLLVL.

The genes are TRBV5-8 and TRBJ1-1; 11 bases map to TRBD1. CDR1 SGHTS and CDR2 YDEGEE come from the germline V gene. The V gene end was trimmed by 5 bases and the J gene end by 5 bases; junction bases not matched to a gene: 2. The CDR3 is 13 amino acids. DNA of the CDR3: TGTGCCAGCAGTCGGGACAGGGGGACTGAAGCTTTCTTT. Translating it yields CASSRDRGTEAFF.

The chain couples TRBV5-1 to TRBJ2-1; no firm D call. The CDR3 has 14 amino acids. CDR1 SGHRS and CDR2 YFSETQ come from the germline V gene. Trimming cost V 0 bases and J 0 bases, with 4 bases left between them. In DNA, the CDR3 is TGCGCCAGCAGCTTGGAGAGCTCCTACAATGAGCAGTTCTTC. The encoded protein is CASSLESSYNEQFF.

CDR3 coding DNA: TGTGCCAGCAGTTACGCCGGCGGGGGGGGTTACAATGAGCAGTTCTTC. Translated, it gives CASSYAGGGGYNEQFF. This chain joins TRBV6-2 or TRBV6-3 and TRBJ2-1; 9 bases are shared with TRBD2. The CDR3 extends over 16 amino acids. Looked up from germline, CDR1 is MNHEY and CDR2 is SVGEGT. V lost 2 bases and J lost 4; bases outside the gene matches: 6.

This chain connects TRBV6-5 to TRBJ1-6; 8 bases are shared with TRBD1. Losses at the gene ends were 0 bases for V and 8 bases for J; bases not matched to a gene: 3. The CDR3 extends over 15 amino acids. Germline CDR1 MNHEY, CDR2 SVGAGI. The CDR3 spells CASSYSIQGDSPLHF. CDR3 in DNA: TGTGCCAGCAGTTACTCGATACAGGGGGATTCACCCCTCCACTTT.

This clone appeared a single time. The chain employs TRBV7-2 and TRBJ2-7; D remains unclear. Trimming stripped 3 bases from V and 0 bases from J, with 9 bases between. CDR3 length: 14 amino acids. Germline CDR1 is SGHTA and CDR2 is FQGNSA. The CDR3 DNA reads TGTGCCAGCAGCTTGCTCCCGAGCTCCTACGAGCAGTACTTC. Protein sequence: CASSLLPSSYEQYF.